This T cell receptor beta chain came from a study of cytomegalovirus exposure and HLA in healthy donors. The PCR was carried out with 60 Vbeta primers and 13 Jbeta primers. The repertoire was sequenced with immunoSEQ multiplex PCR; TCRdb's copy has only in-frame clones and lacks some. The data contain fewer than 130,000 clones, about 74% of them singletons. In nominal health when sampled, donors likely had unrecorded immune exposures nonetheless. Unmatched junction bases numbered 11, after V lost 2 bases and J lost 8 bases. The CDR3 is made up of 14 amino acids. Germline V lookup: CDR1 SQVTM, CDR2 ANQGSEA. Notes on the study in general: Upon later analysis, HLA-associated TCR beta chains proved more clonally expanded than other, equally common chains. Analyses of presence and absence presupposed an approximately uniform sequencing depth across donors.

This clone was seen once. Its specificity is unknown. The chain has TRBV29-1 and TRBJ1-2, with 7 bases aligning to TRBD1. Sequenced: PBMCs. The sequence came from a female donor in good health and CMV-seropositive. CDR3 region: CSVEYWDRREGYTF. The CDR3, as DNA: TGCAGCGTTGAATACTGGGACAGAAGGGAGGGCTACACCTTC.